Following are 30 T cell receptor beta chains from one sample sequenced in a study of blood T cell repertoires in COVID-19. Sequenced by immunoSEQ multiplex PCR; TCRdb stores in-frame clones only, minus some. Of 250,000 to 300,000 clones in the sample, approximately 87% were seen once. Input material: peripheral blood. The receptors shown here come from a woman aged 25 to 39 with COVID-19, enrolled during active disease.

This chain connects TRBV6-5 to TRBJ1-6, with D perhaps TRBD1 (5 bases). The length of the CDR3 is 15 residues. V lost 0 bases to trimming and J lost 4 bases, with 7 bases between them. Germline CDR1 is MNHEY and CDR2 is SVGAGI. The CDR3 bases are TGTGCCAGCAGTTACTCCGGGACTTATAATTCACCCCTCCACTTT. Translation: CASSYSGTYNSPLHF.

The chain is built from TRBV4-1 and TRBJ2-1; 9 nucleotides match TRBD2. The ends lost 4 bases at V and 2 bases at J; junction bases unmatched: 6. The V gene's germline CDR1 is MGHRA and CDR2 YSYEKL. The CDR3 sequence is 16 residues long. The CDR3 protein is CASSRLAGATYNEQFF. The DNA for the CDR3 is TGCGCCAGCAGCCGCTTAGCGGGGGCGACCTACAATGAGCAGTTCTTC.

This chain links TRBV28 with TRBJ1-2; D may be TRBD1 (6 bases). Trimming removed 2 bases from V and 8 bases from J, with 12 bases in between. CDR3 length: 13 amino acids. The germline gives CDR1 MDHEN, CDR2 SYDVKM. The DNA for the CDR3 is TGTGCCAGCAGTTTAGGAAGACAGGCGGGCTACACCTTC. This sequence encodes CASSLGRQAGYTF.

The J gene is TRBJ1-5, the V gene TRBV2, with 9 bases lining up with TRBD1. CDR1 is SNHLY and CDR2 is FYNNEI in the germline V gene. The CDR3 is 15 residues long. J was trimmed by 7 bases and V by 6 bases; bases with no gene match: 10. The DNA for the CDR3 is TGTGCCAGCAGGGAAACAGGGGGCTCAGGGCAGCCCCAGCATTTT. Translating it yields CASRETGGSGQPQHF.

This chain connects TRBV7-2 to TRBJ2-1; 12 nucleotides agree with TRBD2. Germline assignment: CDR1 SGHTA and CDR2 FQGNSA. The CDR3 spans 16 residues. With V trimmed by 8 bases and J by 4 bases, 9 bases remained unmatched. The DNA for the CDR3 is TGTGCCAGCGGCCCTCCTGGACTAGCGGGGTACAATGAGCAGTTCTTC. It yields the protein CASGPPGLAGYNEQFF. Complete variable domain (other parts from reference TRBV7-2 and TRBJ2-1): GAGVSQSPSNKVTEKGKDVELRCDPISGHTALYWYRQSLGQGLEFLIYFQGNSAPDKSGLPSDRFSAERTGGSVSTLTIQRTQQEDSAVYLCASGPPGLAGYNEQFFGPGTRLTVL.

The chain recombines TRBV7-9 with TRBJ1-1; D perhaps matches TRBD1 (5 bases). This CDR3 region has 15 residues. Trimming took off 0 bases at V and 4 bases at J, with 12 bases between the two ends. The V gene's germline CDR1 is SEHNR and CDR2 FQNEAQ (reference sequence). CDR3 region: CASSLAGNGGTEAFF. CDR3 in DNA: TGTGCCAGCAGCTTAGCGGGGAACGGGGGCACTGAAGCTTTCTTT.

This clone has a single count. DNA for the CDR3: TGTGCCAGCAGTGATCTCACAGGGGTAAATGGCTACACCTTC. Translation: CASSDLTGVNGYTF. V and J are TRBV6-1 and TRBJ1-2; 7 bases line up with TRBD1. Germline V gene lookup returns CDR1 MNHNS and CDR2 SASEGT. The CDR3 contains 14 residues. V shed 3 bases, J shed 6 bases, and the junction held 7 bases outside the gene matches.

The chain is built from TRBV3-1 (or the pseudogene TRBV3-2) and TRBJ2-7, with a tentative D call TRBD2 (6 bases). V dropped 1 base and J dropped 6 bases, with 10 bases sitting between them. The germline CDR1 and CDR2 sequences are LGHDT and YNNKEL (reference sequence). CDR3 length equals 13 residues. The CDR3 here is CASSQARRGEQYF. The CDR3 region has the DNA TGTGCCAGCAGCCAAGCCCGGAGGGGCGAGCAGTACTTC.

The gene calls are TRBV12-3 or TRBV12-4 and TRBJ1-2; TRBD1 is a possible D gene (5 bases). The germline V and J ends were trimmed by 6 bases and 7 bases, with 15 bases remaining between them. This CDR3 is built from 13 residues. The CDR3 sequence is CASSTGLGVGYTF. In nucleotides, the CDR3 is TGTGCCAGCAGCACGGGACTGGGCGTTGGCTACACCTTC.

V gene TRBV5-8 combines with J gene TRBJ1-2; D gene ambiguous. There are 13 residues in the CDR3. Between the trimmed V and J ends, which lost 0 bases and 4 bases, there was a span of 7 bases. In germline, CDR1 is SGHTS, CDR2 YDEGEE. CDR3 nucleotide sequence: TGTGCCAGCAGCTTGGGCACTATCTATGGCTACACCTTC. It codes for CASSLGTIYGYTF. Based on the CDR3 plus reference TRBV5-8 and TRBJ1-2, the full variable domain is EAGVTQSPTHLIKTRGQQATLRCSPISGHTSVYWYQQALGLGLQFLLWYDEGEERNRGNFPPRFSGRQFPNYSSELNVNALELEDSALYLCASSLGTIYGYTFGSGTRLTVV.

J is TRBJ2-1 and V is TRBV20-1; 14 bases map to TRBD2. J lost 4 bases, V lost 3 bases, and 5 bases had no gene match. The CDR3 is 16 residues long. The germline V gene encodes CDR1 DFQATT and CDR2 SNEGSKA (reference sequence). CDR3 residues: CSASPGTSGGYNEQFF. CDR3 bases: TGCAGTGCTAGTCCCGGGACTAGCGGGGGTTACAATGAGCAGTTCTTC.

The genes are TRBV15 and TRBJ1-5; D is uncertain. The CDR3 loop spans 14 amino acids. Germline V gene lookup returns CDR1 LNHNV and CDR2 YYDKDF (reference sequence). Trimming pared 5 bases from V and 5 bases from J, leaving 13 bases between. The CDR3 here is CATSPSQAYQPQHF. The CDR3 nucleotides read TGTGCCACCAGCCCAAGCCAGGCGTATCAGCCCCAGCATTTT.

This clone has more than one count but fewer than ten. The chain couples TRBV29-1 to TRBJ2-7; D might be TRBD2 (5 bases). The germline CDR1 and CDR2 sequences are SQVTM and ANQGSEA. With 4 bases removed from V and 2 bases from J, the gap between germline ends came to 9 bases. The length of the CDR3 is 12 residues. The CDR3 sequence: CSVVEGAYEQYF. The CDR3 DNA reads TGCAGCGTTGTAGAGGGAGCCTACGAGCAGTACTTC.

The genes are TRBV11-3 and TRBJ2-1; 11 positions agree with TRBD2. The CDR3 has 16 residues. V trimming: 5 bases; J trimming: 4 bases; junction bases outside the gene matches: 7. Germline V CDR1 and CDR2: SGHNT, YENEEA. CDR3 amino acids: CASSPRLAGQYNEQFF. The DNA of the CDR3 is TGTGCCAGCAGCCCGCGACTAGCGGGGCAATACAATGAGCAGTTCTTC. Full variable domain (remainder filled in from reference TRBV11-3 and TRBJ2-1): EAGVVQSPRYKIIEKKQPVAFWCNPISGHNTLYWYLQNLGQGPELLIRYENEEAVDDSQLPKDRFSAERLKGVDSTLKIQPAELGDSAVYLCASSPRLAGQYNEQFFGPGTRLTVL.

The rearrangement links TRBV7-2 to TRBJ1-1; D possibly corresponds to TRBD1 (5 bases). V dropped 8 bases and J dropped 7 bases, with 14 bases sitting between them. Germline V gene sequence: CDR1 SGHTA, CDR2 FQGNSA. The CDR3 has 12 amino acids. DNA of the CDR3: TGTGCCAGCGGGGCAGTTATCGATGAAGCTTTCTTT. Translating it yields CASGAVIDEAFF.

The chain joins TRBV19 to TRBJ2-1; 8 bases line up with TRBD2. The germline CDR1 and CDR2 sequences are LNHDA and SQIVND (reference sequence). The CDR3 runs 14 residues. The V gene end was trimmed by 3 bases and the J gene end by 8 bases; junction bases not matched to a gene: 6. Here the CDR3 reads CASSIPGLEDEQFF. Here the CDR3 DNA reads TGTGCCAGTAGTATCCCGGGACTAGAGGATGAGCAGTTCTTC.

The CDR3 spells CASSLGGGPSYEQYF. The CDR3 DNA follows: TGTGCCAGCAGCCTTGGCGGGGGGCCCTCCTACGAGCAGTACTTC. The chain carries TRBV3-1 (or the pseudogene TRBV3-2) and TRBJ2-7; 8 bases match TRBD2. Unmatched junction bases numbered 5, after V lost 4 bases and J lost 0 bases. This CDR3 contains 15 residues. Looked up from germline, CDR1 is LGHDT and CDR2 is YNNKEL (reference sequence).

The rearrangement uses TRBV6-5 and TRBJ1-1; possibly TRBD1 for D (5 bases). With 7 bases removed from V and 3 bases from J, the gap between germline ends came to 15 bases. Germline assignment: CDR1 MNHEY and CDR2 SVGAGI. The CDR3 loop spans 14 amino acids. In DNA, the CDR3 is TGTGCCAGCACTATCCCCCAGGGTGACACTGAAGCTTTCTTT. It encodes CASTIPQGDTEAFF.

The chain uses TRBV27 and TRBJ2-2; the match to TRBD1 covers 9 bases. This CDR3 is 14 amino acids long. V gave up 10 bases and J gave up 6 bases; unmatched junction bases: 9. The germline gives CDR1 MNHEY, CDR2 SMNVEV (reference sequence). CDR3 region: CANLLWTGAGELFF. CDR3 nucleotides: TGTGCCAACCTGCTTTGGACAGGGGCCGGGGAGCTGTTTTTT.

The chain is built from TRBV28 and TRBJ1-3; D remains ambiguous. Trimming removed 5 bases from V and 4 bases from J, with 15 bases in between. Per germline, CDR1 MDHEN and CDR2 SYDVKM. This CDR3 is 15 amino acids long. CDR3 sequence: CASSTQEVFGNTIYF. The CDR3 DNA sequence: TGTGCCAGCAGTACTCAAGAGGTCTTCGGAAACACCATATATTTT.

The CDR3 DNA is TGTGCCAGCATCAAACAGCGGACTGGGCTCTCTGGGGCCAACGTCCTGACTTTC. As protein: CASIKQRTGLSGANVLTF. This chain joins TRBV7-9 and TRBJ2-6, with D possibly matching TRBD2 (5 bases). Between the trimmed V and J ends, which lost 7 bases and 0 bases, there was a span of 19 bases. The germline gives CDR1 SEHNR, CDR2 FQNEAQ (reference sequence). There are 18 residues in the CDR3. The variable domain in full, with the rest retrieved from reference TRBV7-9 and TRBJ2-6, is DTGVSQNPRHKITKRGQNVTFRCDPISEHNRLYWYRQTLGQGPEFLTYFQNEAQLEKSRLLSDRFSAERPKGSFSTLEIQRTEQGDSAMYLCASIKQRTGLSGANVLTFGAGSRLTVL.

The CDR3 DNA follows: TGTGCCAGCAGGTGGGCGGGGGGTAATTCACCCCTCCACTTT. Encoded protein: CASRWAGGNSPLHF. This chain joins TRBV5-4 and TRBJ1-6, with D possibly TRBD1 on 5 matching bases. The CDR3 runs 14 residues. V shed 5 bases and J shed 6 bases, with 12 bases lying between them. Germline loops: CDR1 SGHNT, CDR2 YYREEE (reference sequence).

The V gene is TRBV5-1, the J gene TRBJ1-6; TRBD1 matches 8 bases. V dropped 5 bases and J dropped 6; count of bases not matched to a gene: 1. The CDR3 sequence is 13 residues long. Germline V gene lookup returns CDR1 SGHRS and CDR2 YFSETQ. The CDR3 spells CASRGQVNSPLHF. CDR3 nucleotide sequence: TGCGCCAGCAGGGGACAGGTTAATTCACCCCTCCACTTT.

In nucleotides, the CDR3 is TGCGCCAGCAGCCAACAGACAGTACTAGCCAAAAACATTCAGTACTTC. Protein sequence: CASSQQTVLAKNIQYF. The chain combines TRBV4-1 with TRBJ2-4, with a weak D call TRBD1 (5 bases). CDR1 MGHRA and CDR2 YSYEKL come from the germline V gene. Trimming pared 2 bases from V and 0 bases from J, leaving 11 bases between. The CDR3 spans 16 residues.

This clone occurred a few times. The gene calls are TRBV5-1 and TRBJ2-3; 8 bases are shared with TRBD2. The V gene end was trimmed by 7 bases and the J gene end by 4 bases; junction bases not matched to a gene: 11. The CDR3 runs to 15 residues. Germline values: CDR1 SGHRS, CDR2 YFSETQ. The CDR3 loop is CASGGRGGPPDTQYF. In nucleotides, the CDR3 is TGCGCCAGCGGGGGACGGGGGGGCCCTCCAGATACGCAGTATTTT.

In this sample, this clone turned up a few times. The chain carries TRBV5-1 and TRBJ2-5; TRBD2 might be the D (6 bases). Germline CDR1 SGHRS, CDR2 YFSETQ. Trimming stripped 3 bases from V and 1 base from J, with 10 bases between. The CDR3 loop spans 14 amino acids. CDR3 amino acids: CASSWLGGQETQYF. As DNA, the CDR3 is TGCGCCAGCAGCTGGCTGGGGGGCCAAGAGACCCAGTACTTC.

The chain recombines TRBV7-2 with TRBJ1-1, with D possibly TRBD1 on 5 matching bases. Per the germline V gene, CDR1 is SGHTA and CDR2 is FQGNSA. V was clipped by 4 bases and J by 7 bases, with 16 bases between them. This CDR3 is 14 amino acids long. This chain's CDR3 is CASSSRGGTREAFF. In DNA form, the CDR3 reads TGTGCCAGCAGCTCCCGGGGGGGGACCCGTGAAGCTTTCTTT.

This clone has only one observation. The chain is built from TRBV12-2 and TRBJ1-2; TRBD1, the D gene given by the table, was not confirmed from the DNA. TRBV12-2 is a documented pseudogene. There are 16 residues in the CDR3. CDR3 sequence reads: CASRLGDRGSTGGYTF. In nucleotides, the CDR3 is TGTGCAAGTCGCTTAGGCGACAGGGGTAGTACGGGGGGCTACACCTTC.

The chain is built from TRBV10-2 and TRBJ1-1; 7 bases align to TRBD1. Per germline, CDR1 WSHSY and CDR2 SAAADI. The CDR3 sequence is 14 residues long. With 6 bases clipped from V and 4 bases from J, the junction kept 8 bases outside the gene matches. CDR3 loop: CASSGGQTFTEAFF. In nucleotides, the CDR3 is TGCGCCAGCAGCGGGGGACAGACGTTCACTGAAGCTTTCTTT.

The chain employs TRBV10-2 and TRBJ2-3; 10 bases align to TRBD1. The length of the CDR3 is 14 residues. Germline V gene sequence: CDR1 WSHSY, CDR2 SAAADI. V was pared by 8 bases and J by 7 bases, with 9 bases of the junction left unmatched. Written as DNA, the CDR3 is TGCGCCAGCGAGACGGGACAGGGGACGAATACGCAGTATTTT. Its protein is CASETGQGTNTQYF.